Listed below are T cell receptor beta chains from one sample, sequenced in a study of blood T cell repertoires in COVID-19. Generated by immunoSEQ multiplex PCR, the TCRdb table keeps only in-frame clones and is missing some. Here the sample spans around 150,000 clones, roughly 84% being singletons. The sequenced sample consisted of peripheral blood. The receptor set was obtained from a man between 65 and 85 years old with acute or convalescent COVID-19. Both conserved end residues are part of each CDR3. The order of the fields is D gene, V gene, clone size, J gene, CDR3 protein, CDR3 DNA. The D gene is left open where the match is weak. Only some rows state a clone size, as once, few, many or a class for expanded clones.

TRBD1	TRBV3-1/TRBV3-2	.	TRBJ1-1	CASSQDDRGRTFF	TGTGCCAGCAGCCAAGATGACAGGGGTAGAACTTTCTTT
TRBD2	TRBV7-8	.	TRBJ2-1	CASSWGPSGRTINEQFF	TGTGCCAGCAGCTGGGGGCCTAGCGGGAGAACAATCAATGAGCAGTTCTTC
.	TRBV6-4	.	TRBJ2-1	CASSVDRNNEQFF	TGTGCCAGCAGTGTGGACAGAAACAATGAGCAGTTCTTC
.	TRBV6-5	.	TRBJ2-7	CASSYKQGFSYEQYF	TGTGCCAGCAGTTACAAACAGGGCTTCTCCTACGAGCAGTACTTC
.	TRBV18	.	TRBJ1-3	CASSPEFLGNTIYF	TGTGCCAGCTCACCCGAGTTTCTGGGAAACACCATATATTTT
TRBD1	TRBV6-5	once	TRBJ2-7	CASSYSKGGASGQYF	TGTGCCAGCAGTTACTCGAAAGGGGGCGCTTCAGGGCAGTACTTC
.	TRBV28	.	TRBJ1-4	CASSAGGRGREKLFF	TGTGCCAGCAGCGCCGGGGGGCGGGGGCGCGAAAAACTGTTTTTT
.	TRBV4-1	.	TRBJ2-2	CASSQEEGKGTGELFF	TGCGCCAGCAGCCAAGAGGAGGGCAAGGGGACCGGGGAGCTGTTTTTT
TRBD1	TRBV9	.	TRBJ2-7	CASSGTGDEQYF	TGTGCCAGCAGCGGGACAGGAGACGAGCAGTACTTC
.	TRBV2	.	TRBJ2-2	CASSERTVTGELFF	TGTGCCAGCAGTGAACGGACAGTCACCGGGGAGCTGTTTTTT
TRBD1	TRBV19	many	TRBJ2-7	CASSGGPPGQGWNEQYF	TGTGCCAGTAGTGGGGGACCTCCGGGACAGGGTTGGAACGAGCAGTACTTC
.	TRBV20-1	once	TRBJ1-2	CSATPNYGYTF	TGCAGTGCGACACCTAACTATGGCTACACCTTC
.	TRBV5-4	.	TRBJ1-2	CASSLGAGLHYGYTF	TGTGCCAGCAGCTTGGGGGCAGGGCTCCACTATGGCTACACCTTC
TRBD2	TRBV5-6	.	TRBJ2-3	CASSPSSGSLTDTQYF	TGTGCCAGCAGCCCTTCTAGCGGGAGCCTAACAGATACGCAGTATTTT
.	TRBV6-1	.	TRBJ1-4	CASSTQEKLFF	TGTGCCAGCAGCACTCAAGAAAAACTGTTTTTT